Presented here are 13 T cell receptor beta chains from one specimen sequenced in a study of shared clonotypes between healthy human individuals. Libraries were prepared by immunoSEQ multiplex PCR; TCRdb keeps only in-frame clonotypes and omits some of them. The data contain 450,000 to 500,000 clones, approximately 81% of them singletons. Sequencing was done on a sample of PBMCs. The source is a middle-aged woman in good health. Some clones in this sample may be carry-over from other donors' samples.

The J gene is TRBJ2-3, the V gene TRBV19; 7 positions match TRBD2. V lost 3 bases to trimming and J lost 2 bases; unmatched junction nucleotides: 2. Germline CDR1 LNHDA, CDR2 SQIVND (reference sequence). This CDR3 has 14 residues. DNA of the CDR3: TGTGCCAGTAGTATTAAGCGGGACACAGATACGCAGTATTTT. Protein product: CASSIKRDTDTQYF.

The chain combines TRBV18 with TRBJ1-2; D is perhaps TRBD1 (6 bases). Trimming took off 4 bases at V and 6 bases at J, with 18 bases between the two ends. Germline V gene sequence: CDR1 KGHSH, CDR2 LQKENI. The CDR3 loop spans 15 amino acids. CDR3 nucleotide sequence: TGTGCCAGCTCACAACAACAGGGAACACACAATGGCTACACCTTC. Translation gives CASSQQQGTHNGYTF.

The chain combines TRBV5-1 with TRBJ2-2; D is undetermined. The CDR3 sequence is 12 residues long. Trimming stripped 4 bases from V and 8 bases from J, with 9 bases between. In germline, CDR1 is SGHRS, CDR2 YFSETQ. The CDR3, as DNA: TGCGCCAGCAGCGCAGTTACTGGGGAGCTGTTTTTT. Translating it yields CASSAVTGELFF. The full variable domain, in which reference TRBV5-1 and TRBJ2-2 provide the parts outside the CDR3, is KAGVTQTPRYLIKTRGQQVTLSCSPISGHRSVSWYQQTPGQGLQFLFEYFSETQRNKGNFPGRFSGRQFSNSRSEMNVSTLELGDSALYLCASSAVTGELFFGEGSRLTVL.

As concerns this clone: A far larger clone lies a single base away; this is likely a read error. This sample also contains other DNA sequences that code for the same CDR3. The chain has TRBV11-2 and TRBJ2-7, with D possibly being TRBD2 (6 bases). CDR3 length: 14 residues. CDR1 and CDR2 from the germline V gene are SGHAT and FQNNGV. The V gene lost 9 bases and the J gene lost 7 bases, with 22 bases spanning the gap. The CDR3 DNA reads as TGTGCCAGTAGTCACGGACTACGTGGTGAGGAGCAGTACTTC. This codes for CASSHGLRGEEQYF.

The chain is built from TRBV30 and TRBJ2-4; 8 positions agree with TRBD1. Germline CDR1 is GTSNPN and CDR2 is SVGIG (reference sequence). Unmatched junction bases numbered 5, after V lost 0 bases and J lost 1 base. The CDR3 is 16 residues long. DNA of the CDR3: TGTGCCTGGAGTGTAGCCCAGGGGGCGGCCAAAAACATTCAGTACTTC. Translation gives CAWSVAQGAAKNIQYF.

This chain connects TRBV14 to TRBJ1-1, with D perhaps TRBD1 (5 bases). Trimming left V 3 bases short and J 6 bases short, with 14 bases between. The CDR3 covers 14 residues. The germline V gene has CDR1 SGHDN and CDR2 FVKESK. The CDR3 DNA is TGTGCCAGCAGCCATCGGGAACGGGGACCTGAAGCTTTCTTT. This gives the protein CASSHRERGPEAFF.

This sequence joins TRBV5-1 and TRBJ2-7; 7 bases agree with TRBD1. Per germline, CDR1 SGHRS and CDR2 YFSETQ. J gave up 3 bases and V 0 bases, and 3 bases lay outside the gene matches. CDR3 size: 14 residues. The CDR3 spells CASSLVGQNYEQYF. The CDR3 nucleotides are TGCGCCAGCAGCTTGGTGGGACAGAACTACGAGCAGTACTTC.

Here the CDR3 reads CASGTLQYNEQFF. CDR3 sequence (DNA): TGTGCCAGCGGGACGCTACAATACAATGAGCAGTTCTTC. This chain joins TRBV7-6 and TRBJ2-1; D may correspond to TRBD1 or TRBD2 (5 bases each). The germline CDR1 and CDR2 sequences are SGHVS and FNYEAQ. The CDR3 extends over 13 amino acids. V was pared by 8 bases and J by 4 bases, with 12 bases between.

Worth noting for this clone: A read error likely explains this, since a far larger clone differs by one base. The chain joins TRBV28 to TRBJ1-1; perhaps TRBD1 as D (5 bases). The CDR3 runs 16 residues. V shed 5 bases and J shed 4 bases, with 20 bases lying between them. Germline V gives CDR1 MDHEN, CDR2 SYDVKM. The CDR3 spells CASSETGAGYSTEAFF. CDR3 bases: TGTGCCAGCAGTGAGACCGGGGCAGGGTATAGCACTGAAGCTTTCTTT.

This clone has a single count. The rearrangement uses TRBV7-8 and TRBJ2-7, with 10 bases matching TRBD2. Losses at the gene ends were 8 bases for V and 4 bases for J; bases not matched to a gene: 11. Germline V gene lookup returns CDR1 SGHVS and CDR2 FQNEAQ. CDR3 size: 15 residues. CDR3 residues: CASHKSLAGVYEQYF. Here the CDR3 DNA reads TGTGCCAGCCACAAATCTCTAGCGGGAGTTTACGAGCAGTACTTC.

This clone was observed a few times. The CDR3 here is CASSWSGRSTDTQYF. Here the CDR3 DNA reads TGTGCCAGCAGCTGGAGCGGGAGGAGCACAGATACGCAGTATTTT. This rearrangement joins TRBV7-8 to TRBJ2-3, with 9 bases lining up with TRBD2. The germline V gene has CDR1 SGHVS and CDR2 FQNEAQ. J gave up 0 bases and V 4 bases, and 2 bases lay outside the gene matches. CDR3 length equals 15 residues.

On this clone itself: The likely explanation is a read error, given a far larger clone one base away. Additional DNA sequences in this sample encode the identical CDR3. The chain couples TRBV1 to TRBJ1-5; TRBD1, the table's D call, lacks a check against the DNA. TRBV1 is a listed pseudogene. The CDR3 loop spans 16 amino acids. CDR3 in amino acids: CTSSQDRLTSGQPQHF. In DNA form, the CDR3 reads TGCACCAGCAGCCAAGACAGGTTAACCTCAGGCCAGCCCCAGCATTTT.

The V and J genes are TRBV19 and TRBJ2-2; D possibly uses TRBD1 or TRBD2 (5 bases each). This CDR3 region has 12 residues. V was trimmed by 5 bases and J by 7 bases, leaving 8 bases between them. Germline V gene data show CDR1 as LNHDA and CDR2 as SQIVND (reference sequence). This CDR3 reads CASSEGIGELFF. The CDR3 DNA reads TGTGCCAGTAGTGAGGGGATCGGGGAGCTGTTTTTT.